The next 21 T cell receptor beta chains were all read from a single sample in a study of T cell responses to AZD1222 COVID-19 vaccine. Sequencing used immunoSEQ multiplex PCR; TCRdb keeps in-frame clones, though not all of them. Seen here are 100,000 to 150,000 clones, 70% to 90% observed once, and the top ten hold less than 6%. The source material was peripheral blood, sampled on day 0 of AZD1222 vaccination. These TCRs come from an adult in good health.

The gene calls are TRBV19 and TRBJ1-1; tentatively, D is TRBD1 (6 bases). Per germline, CDR1 LNHDA and CDR2 SQIVND (reference sequence). V was clipped by 3 bases and J by 3 bases, with 8 bases between them. The CDR3 sequence is 13 residues long. The CDR3 DNA reads TGTGCCAGTAGTATGAAGGGGGACACTGAAGCTTTCTTT. This gives the protein CASSMKGDTEAFF.

V usage is TRBV5-1 and J usage is TRBJ2-2; 7 nucleotides line up with TRBD2. The length of the CDR3 is 15 residues. CDR1 is SGHRS, CDR2 YFSETQ, per germline. With 4 bases clipped from V and 0 bases from J, the junction kept 3 bases outside the gene matches. DNA for the CDR3: TGCGCCAGCAGCCCGGCGGGGGCGAACACCGGGGAGCTGTTTTTT. It codes for CASSPAGANTGELFF.

The chain links TRBV6-2 or TRBV6-3 to TRBJ1-5; 7 nucleotides line up with TRBD1. Germline CDR1 is MNHEY and CDR2 is SVGEGT. Trimming cost V 4 bases and J 5 bases; bases outside gene matches: 8. This CDR3 is 15 amino acids long. In DNA, the CDR3 is TGTGCCAGCAGTTTTTACGGGACAGTACATCAGCCCCAGCATTTT. Its protein is CASSFYGTVHQPQHF.

V gene TRBV11-3 combines with J gene TRBJ1-1; D call uncertain. There are 13 residues in the CDR3. Trimming took off 3 bases at V and 1 base at J, with 6 bases between the two ends. CDR1 and CDR2 from the germline V gene are SGHNT and YENEEA. The CDR3 reads CASSLTQNTEAFF. The CDR3 bases are TGTGCCAGCAGCTTGACACAGAACACTGAAGCTTTCTTT. Full variable domain (outside the CDR3, taken from reference TRBV11-3 and TRBJ1-1): EAGVVQSPRYKIIEKKQPVAFWCNPISGHNTLYWYLQNLGQGPELLIRYENEEAVDDSQLPKDRFSAERLKGVDSTLKIQPAELGDSAVYLCASSLTQNTEAFFGQGTRLTVV.

The chain employs TRBV7-2 and TRBJ2-7; 9 bases are shared with TRBD1. The ends lost 6 bases at V and 5 bases at J; junction bases unmatched: 11. The CDR3 is made up of 15 amino acids. Germline values: CDR1 SGHTA, CDR2 FQGNSA. The CDR3 reads CASRRSGQGLNEQYF. Written as DNA, the CDR3 is TGTGCCAGCAGGAGATCAGGACAGGGGCTAAACGAGCAGTACTTC.

The chain has TRBV10-3 and TRBJ2-7; TRBD2 matches at 10 bases. This CDR3 has 16 residues. CDR1 and CDR2 (germline): ENHRY, SYGVKD. Trimming cost V 3 bases and J 0 bases; bases outside gene matches: 5. The CDR3 here is CAISEIAGGSSYEQYF. CDR3 sequence (DNA): TGTGCCATCAGTGAAATAGCGGGGGGCAGCTCCTACGAGCAGTACTTC.

CDR3 loop: CASSLAGGNEKLFF. CDR3 DNA sequence: TGCGCCAGCAGCTTGGCGGGGGGGAATGAAAAACTGTTTTTT. The V call is TRBV5-1, the J call TRBJ1-4; TRBD1 might be the D (5 bases). The CDR3 totals 14 residues. V was cut by 0 bases and J by 5 bases, with 8 bases left in between. CDR1 is SGHRS, CDR2 YFSETQ, per germline.

On this clone: The same CDR3 is also encoded by other DNA sequences in this sample. The V and J genes are TRBV9 and TRBJ2-2; D call uncertain. V was trimmed by 4 bases and J by 7 bases, leaving 14 bases between them. Germline CDR1 reads SGDLS; CDR2 reads YYNGEE. This CDR3 contains 14 residues. For the CDR3, the DNA is TGTGCCAGCAGCCCAAGAGGCAGTAGCGGGGAGCTGTTTTTT. It yields the protein CASSPRGSSGELFF.

The chain joins TRBV6-5 to TRBJ2-2; D is uncertain. There are 12 residues in the CDR3. V lost 8 bases and J lost 6, with 10 bases in between. CDR1 and CDR2 (germline): MNHEY, SVGAGI. The CDR3 loop is CASRIAPGELFF. The CDR3 bases are TGTGCCAGCCGAATAGCCCCCGGGGAGCTGTTTTTT.

The sample holds a few counts of this clone. This chain connects TRBV7-8 to TRBJ1-1, with D uncertain. The CDR3 covers 14 residues. Trimming took 1 base from V and 4 from J, leaving 10 bases between them. Germline loops: CDR1 SGHVS, CDR2 FQNEAQ. The CDR3 sequence: CASSLGAGSTEAFF. CDR3 bases: TGTGCCAGCAGCTTAGGGGCCGGGAGCACTGAAGCTTTCTTT.

The chain is built from TRBV3-1 (or the pseudogene TRBV3-2) and TRBJ1-3; 7 bases agree with TRBD1. The CDR3 sequence is 16 residues long. Germline V gene data show CDR1 as LGHDT and CDR2 as YNNKEL (reference sequence). Trimming at V came to 4 bases and at J to 2 bases, leaving 8 bases not matched to a gene. CDR3 protein: CASSLNRRGAGNTIYF. Here the CDR3 DNA reads TGTGCCAGCAGCCTAAACCGCAGGGGGGCTGGAAACACCATATATTTT.

The rearrangement uses TRBV24-1 and TRBJ2-1; 7 bases agree with TRBD1. Germline V CDR1 and CDR2: KGHDR, SFDVKD. Trimming cost V 4 bases and J 8 bases; bases outside gene matches: 10. The CDR3 extends over 15 amino acids. The CDR3: CATSEGDRVTHEQFF. Here the CDR3 DNA reads TGTGCCACCAGTGAGGGGGACAGAGTTACCCATGAGCAGTTCTTC.

This clone was observed a few times. V usage is TRBV4-1 and J usage is TRBJ2-7; 7 bases are shared with TRBD2. V dropped 5 bases and J dropped 3; count of bases not matched to a gene: 4. This CDR3 is built from 13 residues. Germline V CDR1 and CDR2: MGHRA, YSYEKL. The CDR3 region is CASSVVAGYEQYF. DNA for the CDR3: TGCGCCAGCAGCGTGGTAGCGGGCTACGAGCAGTACTTC.

V and J are TRBV7-8 and TRBJ1-2; no clear D. With 6 bases removed from V and 14 bases from J, the gap between germline ends came to 22 bases. The CDR3 contains 13 residues. Germline CDR1 reads SGHVS; CDR2 reads FQNEAQ. CDR3 sequence: CASRPSGPSMETF. The CDR3 DNA reads as TGTGCCAGCAGACCTAGCGGGCCTTCTATGGAGACCTTC.

The rearrangement joins TRBV27 to TRBJ2-3; unclear D gene. The V and J ends lost 4 bases and 2 bases respectively, with 10 bases between them. Germline assignment: CDR1 MNHEY and CDR2 SMNVEV (reference sequence). The length of the CDR3 is 14 residues. The CDR3 bases are TGTGCCAGCAGTTGGCGAAGTAACACAGATACGCAGTATTTT. This codes for CASSWRSNTDTQYF.

A few counts support this clone. Other DNA sequences from this sample encode an identical CDR3 as well. The chain has TRBV4-1 and TRBJ1-2; D is perhaps TRBD1 (5 bases). The CDR3 loop spans 13 amino acids. The germline V and J ends were trimmed by 3 bases and 2 bases, with 7 bases remaining between them. CDR1 is MGHRA and CDR2 is YSYEKL in the germline V gene. The CDR3 coding sequence is TGCGCCAGCAGCCAGCAGGGCAACTATGGCTACACCTTC. Translated, it gives CASSQQGNYGYTF.

The rearrangement uses TRBV11-3 and TRBJ2-1, with TRBD1 matching over 10 bases. The V and J ends lost 5 bases and 9 bases, in that order; junction bases with no gene match: 4. This CDR3 spans 13 amino acids. Germline V gene lookup returns CDR1 SGHNT and CDR2 YENEEA. CDR3 bases: TGTGCCAGCAGCGCGGACAGGGGGGGTGAGCAGTTCTTC. Its protein is CASSADRGGEQFF. The whole variable domain, remainder taken from reference TRBV11-3 and TRBJ2-1, is EAGVVQSPRYKIIEKKQPVAFWCNPISGHNTLYWYLQNLGQGPELLIRYENEEAVDDSQLPKDRFSAERLKGVDSTLKIQPAELGDSAVYLCASSADRGGEQFFGPGTRLTVL.

This chain uses TRBV4-3 with TRBJ1-2, with TRBD1 matching 7 bases. This CDR3 has 16 amino acids. The germline V gene has CDR1 LGHNA and CDR2 YSLEER. The V and J ends lost 0 bases and 6 bases, in that order; junction bases with no gene match: 10. As DNA, the CDR3 is TGCGCCAGCAGCCAAGATCTGATCGGGACAGAGGATGGCTACACCTTC. Its translation is CASSQDLIGTEDGYTF.

The chain employs TRBV4-2 and TRBJ2-7, with 10 bases aligning to TRBD1. CDR3 length: 15 amino acids. In germline, CDR1 is LGHNA, CDR2 YNFKEQ. The V segment lost 2 bases and the J segment 2 bases; nucleotides outside the gene matches: 3. The CDR3: CASSQPDRGPYEQYF. As DNA, the CDR3 is TGTGCCAGCAGCCAACCTGACAGGGGGCCCTACGAGCAGTACTTC.

This clone was observed a single time. The V and J genes are TRBV5-4 and TRBJ2-7; D might be TRBD2 (6 bases). CDR1 is SGHNT, CDR2 YYREEE, per germline (reference sequence). The CDR3 covers 13 residues. V was trimmed by 0 bases and J by 5 bases, leaving 9 bases between them. This chain's CDR3 is CASSLVSGDEQYF. CDR3 coding DNA: TGTGCCAGCAGCTTGGTTTCGGGGGACGAGCAGTACTTC.

The chain carries TRBV28 and TRBJ1-1; D gene uncertain. The ends were cut back, 7 bases at V and 6 bases at J, with 18 bases in the middle. The CDR3 spans 14 residues. CDR1 is MDHEN and CDR2 is SYDVKM in the germline V gene. The CDR3 here is CASTRTRSESEAFF. The CDR3 bases are TGTGCCAGCACCCGAACCAGATCGGAGTCTGAAGCTTTCTTT.